Presented here are 27 T cell receptor beta chains from one specimen sequenced in a study of cytomegalovirus exposure and HLA in healthy donors. PCR was performed using 60 Vbeta and 13 Jbeta primers. Data came from immunoSEQ multiplex PCR; TCRdb stores just in-frame clones and leaves some out. Its clone listing holds around 190,000 clones. Sequencing input: PBMCs. These receptors came from a woman in her twenties or thirties in good health and CMV-seropositive.

This chain links TRBV28 with TRBJ1-2; 9 nucleotides match TRBD1. Germline-derived CDR1 and CDR2 are MDHEN and SYDVKM. Trimming cost V 10 bases and J 8 bases; bases outside gene matches: 8. The CDR3 consists of 12 residues. The CDR3 coding sequence is TGTGCCACCCGGGGACAGGGACACGGCTACACCTTC. Protein sequence: CATRGQGHGYTF.

The genes are TRBV18 and TRBJ1-2, with TRBD1 identical over 9 bases. Germline V gene data show CDR1 as KGHSH and CDR2 as LQKENI. The length of the CDR3 is 13 residues. The V segment lost 3 bases and the J segment 10 bases; nucleotides outside the gene matches: 6. CDR3 DNA sequence: TGTGCCAGCTCACCGGGGACAGGGTTAGACTACACCTTC. Translating it yields CASSPGTGLDYTF.

The chain carries TRBV19 and TRBJ2-2, with D maybe TRBD1 (6 bases). CDR3 size: 14 residues. Germline V gives CDR1 LNHDA, CDR2 SQIVND (reference sequence). V was trimmed by 3 bases and J by 7 bases, leaving 12 bases between them. CDR3 in DNA: TGTGCCAGTAGTATGAGGGGGATCATCGGGGAGCTGTTTTTT. Residues: CASSMRGIIGELFF.

This chain links TRBV28 with TRBJ1-5; no clear D gene. Trimming left V 9 bases short and J 1 base short, with 16 bases between. Germline loops: CDR1 MDHEN, CDR2 SYDVKM. The CDR3 runs to 15 residues. The CDR3 region is CASTELRGSNQPQHF. In DNA, the CDR3 is TGTGCCAGTACGGAACTCAGAGGAAGCAATCAGCCCCAGCATTTT.

The chain links TRBV29-1 to TRBJ2-7, with D possibly matching TRBD2 (5 bases). The germline gives CDR1 SQVTM, CDR2 ANQGSEA. V lost 1 base, J lost 5 bases, and 15 bases lay in between. The CDR3 loop spans 14 amino acids. The CDR3 coding sequence is TGCAGCGTTGAAGGGGCCGGGGATTTAGACGAGCAGTACTTC. Its protein is CSVEGAGDLDEQYF.

The J gene is TRBJ2-3, the V gene TRBV5-5; 8 bases fit TRBD2. The CDR3 runs to 14 residues. Germline-derived CDR1 and CDR2 are SGHKS and YYEKEE (reference sequence). The J segment lost 6 bases and the V segment lost 1 base, leaving 4 bases of the junction unmatched. In DNA, the CDR3 is TGTGCCAGCAGCTTGCGACTAGCGTTGGATACGCAGTATTTT. Translation: CASSLRLALDTQYF. Full variable domain (outside the CDR3, taken from reference TRBV5-5 and TRBJ2-3): DAGVTQSPTHLIKTRGQQVTLRCSPISGHKSVSWYQQVLGQGPQFIFQYYEKEERGRGNFPDRFSARQFPNYSSELNVNALLLGDSALYLCASSLRLALDTQYFGPGTRLTVL.

V gene TRBV10-1 combines with J gene TRBJ1-1; D is perhaps TRBD1 (5 bases). The CDR3 totals 13 residues. V lost 2 bases and J 4 bases, leaving 8 bases between the germline ends. Germline CDR1 is WNHNN and CDR2 is SYGVQD (reference sequence). CDR3: CASSETGLTEAFF. The CDR3, as DNA: TGCGCCAGCAGTGAGACAGGCCTCACTGAAGCTTTCTTT.

The V gene is TRBV5-1, the J gene TRBJ1-6; 12 bases are a match to TRBD1. The CDR3 runs 20 residues. Trimming cost V 2 bases and J 9 bases; bases outside gene matches: 18. The V gene's germline CDR1 is SGHRS and CDR2 YFSETQ. The CDR3 region is CASSFGNYPGQGAISSPLHF. The CDR3 DNA reads TGCGCCAGCAGCTTCGGTAACTACCCGGGACAGGGGGCCATAAGTTCACCCCTCCACTTT.

The V call is TRBV5-1, the J call TRBJ2-1; TRBD2 aligns across 8 bases. CDR3 length: 15 amino acids. Germline-derived CDR1 and CDR2 are SGHRS and YFSETQ. Unmatched junction bases numbered 4, after V lost 2 bases and J lost 3 bases. CDR3 amino acids: CASSLGLAIYNEQFF. DNA for the CDR3: TGCGCCAGCAGCTTAGGACTAGCCATCTACAATGAGCAGTTCTTC.

Comment on this clone: Other DNA variants within this sample encode the same CDR3. In DNA, the CDR3 is TGTGCCAGCAGCTTAGTGACAGGGACCTACAATGAGCAGTTCTTC. Encoded protein: CASSLVTGTYNEQFF. The chain uses TRBV7-6 and TRBJ2-1; TRBD1 agrees at 7 bases. Germline lookup yields CDR1 SGHVS and CDR2 FNYEAQ. The V segment lost 1 base and the J segment 2 bases; nucleotides outside the gene matches: 2. This CDR3 is built from 15 residues.

The chain is built from TRBV7-8 and TRBJ1-1, with D possibly TRBD1 on 5 matching bases. Trimming left V 4 bases short and J 1 base short, with 10 bases between. The CDR3 spans 14 residues. CDR1 is SGHVS and CDR2 is FQNEAQ in the germline V gene. CDR3 loop: CASSSDRQNTEAFF. The CDR3 DNA reads as TGTGCCAGCAGCTCCGACAGACAGAACACTGAAGCTTTCTTT.

V usage is TRBV11-3 and J usage is TRBJ2-7; the D gene is possibly TRBD1 (5 bases). V shed 6 bases and J shed 0 bases, with 9 bases lying between them. Per the germline V gene, CDR1 is SGHNT and CDR2 is YENEEA. The CDR3 runs to 13 residues. The CDR3 spells CASSTDSSYEQYF. CDR3 DNA: TGTGCCAGCAGTACCGACAGCTCCTACGAGCAGTACTTC.

This rearrangement joins TRBV6-5 to TRBJ1-2, with D perhaps TRBD1 (5 bases). There are 14 residues in the CDR3. From germline, CDR1 is MNHEY and CDR2 SVGAGI. V gave up 6 bases and J gave up 4 bases, with 15 bases separating them. The CDR3 sequence: CASRAFDRIYGYTF. The CDR3 DNA is TGTGCCAGCAGGGCCTTTGACAGAATCTATGGCTACACCTTC.

The CDR3 DNA follows: TGTGCCAGTATTCGACAGGGCATGAACACTGAAGCTTTCTTT. Translated: CASIRQGMNTEAFF. The chain couples TRBV19 to TRBJ1-1; TRBD1 matches at 7 bases. V shed 7 bases, J shed 0 bases, and the junction held 5 bases outside the gene matches. This CDR3 contains 14 residues. CDR1 and CDR2 (germline): LNHDA, SQIVND (reference sequence).

The rearrangement links TRBV6-5 to TRBJ1-4; possibly TRBD1 for D (5 bases). Germline-derived CDR1 and CDR2 are MNHEY and SVGAGI. CDR3 length: 14 residues. V lost 0 bases and J 6 bases, leaving 8 bases between the germline ends. CDR3 amino acids: CASSYSGAHEKLFF. The CDR3 region has the DNA TGTGCCAGCAGTTACTCAGGGGCGCATGAAAAACTGTTTTTT.

J is TRBJ2-5 and V is TRBV25-1; TRBD1 agrees at 10 bases. This CDR3 spans 17 amino acids. V lost 8 bases to trimming and J lost 3 bases; unmatched junction nucleotides: 15. The germline gives CDR1 MGHDK, CDR2 SYGVNS. DNA for the CDR3: TGTGCCAGCGCCGTGCTGCCGGGGACAGGGGAAAAAGAGACCCAGTACTTC. Translating gives CASAVLPGTGEKETQYF.

The V and J genes are TRBV11-2 and TRBJ1-1; the D is unclear. V was trimmed by 1 base and J by 8 bases, leaving 8 bases between them. The CDR3 runs 12 residues. The germline V gene encodes CDR1 SGHAT and CDR2 FQNNGV. CDR3 residues: CASSLGYLEAFF. Written as DNA, the CDR3 is TGTGCCAGCAGCTTAGGCTATCTAGAAGCTTTCTTT.

The gene calls are TRBV7-2 and TRBJ2-1; the D gene is possibly TRBD1 (5 bases). Germline-derived CDR1 and CDR2 are SGHTA and FQGNSA. The CDR3 covers 14 residues. The germline V and J ends were trimmed by 2 bases and 9 bases, with 14 bases remaining between them. This chain's CDR3 is CASSLFFQGGEQFF. CDR3 DNA sequence: TGTGCCAGCAGCTTATTCTTCCAGGGCGGTGAGCAGTTCTTC.

This rearrangement joins TRBV19 to TRBJ1-1, with D maybe TRBD1 (6 bases). CDR1 is LNHDA, CDR2 SQIVND, per germline (reference sequence). CDR3 size: 16 residues. Deletions cut 3 bases from V and 1 base from J, with 15 bases between. CDR3 region: CASSMLRGRGNTEAFF. The CDR3 nucleotides read TGTGCCAGTAGTATGCTCAGGGGCCGAGGGAACACTGAAGCTTTCTTT.

V gene TRBV10-3 combines with J gene TRBJ2-7; 11 bases fit TRBD2. Looked up from germline, CDR1 is ENHRY and CDR2 is SYGVKD. CDR3 length: 13 residues. J gave up 2 bases and V 11 bases, and 5 bases lay outside the gene matches. The CDR3 loop reads CAVNSGRAYEQYF. DNA of the CDR3: TGTGCCGTCAATAGCGGGAGGGCCTACGAGCAGTACTTC.

The chain couples TRBV5-1 to TRBJ2-7, with 10 bases aligning to TRBD1. Germline lookup yields CDR1 SGHRS and CDR2 YFSETQ. The length of the CDR3 is 14 residues. V trimming: 3 bases; J trimming: 4 bases; junction bases outside the gene matches: 4. CDR3 in DNA: TGCGCCAGCAGCTGGGACAGGGGCCCTTACGAGCAGTACTTC. The encoded protein is CASSWDRGPYEQYF.

The chain combines TRBV18 with TRBJ1-3; TRBD1 agrees at 7 bases. Germline-derived CDR1 and CDR2 are KGHSH and LQKENI. The CDR3 extends over 13 amino acids. V lost 3 bases to trimming and J lost 4 bases; unmatched junction nucleotides: 0. In nucleotides, the CDR3 is TGTGCCAGCTCACCGGACAGGGGAAACACCATATATTTT. Translated: CASSPDRGNTIYF.

V gene TRBV7-2 combines with J gene TRBJ2-3; weak D call: TRBD1 (5 bases). The germline CDR1 and CDR2 sequences are SGHTA and FQGNSA. The CDR3 is 14 residues long. Trimming left V 5 bases short and J 4 bases short, with 13 bases between. CDR3 sequence reads: CASSRRQGPDTQYF. The CDR3 DNA reads TGTGCCAGCAGCCGAAGGCAGGGCCCAGATACGCAGTATTTT.

The CDR3 reads CASRSGPNTGELFF. As DNA, the CDR3 is TGTGCCAGCAGAAGCGGACCGAACACCGGGGAGCTGTTTTTT. The V call is TRBV27, the J call TRBJ2-2, with D possibly being TRBD2 (5 bases). This CDR3 comprises 14 residues. Germline CDR1 reads MNHEY; CDR2 reads SMNVEV (reference sequence). V was shortened by 6 bases and J by 0 bases, with 8 bases between the two germline ends.

The chain combines TRBV9 with TRBJ2-1; D is perhaps TRBD2 (6 bases). The germline gives CDR1 SGDLS, CDR2 YYNGEE. The V and J ends lost 5 bases and 1 base respectively, with 22 bases between them. CDR3 length: 18 amino acids. The CDR3 loop is CASSARDFTMGSYNEQFF. CDR3 in DNA: TGTGCCAGCAGTGCTCGGGACTTTACGATGGGATCCTACAATGAGCAGTTCTTC.

The chain recombines TRBV19 with TRBJ2-3, with TRBD1 identical over 10 bases. CDR1 and CDR2 (germline): LNHDA, SQIVND (reference sequence). The CDR3 loop spans 16 amino acids. V lost 5 bases to trimming and J lost 5 bases; unmatched junction nucleotides: 10. CDR3 amino acids: CASSPLPGQGGDTQYF. The CDR3 DNA sequence: TGTGCCAGTAGTCCACTGCCCGGACAGGGGGGAGATACGCAGTATTTT.

The gene calls are TRBV7-2 and TRBJ2-7; TRBD1 is a possible D gene (6 bases). This CDR3 has 13 residues. Germline CDR1 and CDR2: SGHTA and FQGNSA. Trimming cost V 4 bases and J 6 bases, with 13 bases left between them. CDR3 region: CASSSQQGAEQYF. CDR3 nucleotides: TGTGCCAGCAGCTCCCAACAGGGTGCCGAGCAGTACTTC.